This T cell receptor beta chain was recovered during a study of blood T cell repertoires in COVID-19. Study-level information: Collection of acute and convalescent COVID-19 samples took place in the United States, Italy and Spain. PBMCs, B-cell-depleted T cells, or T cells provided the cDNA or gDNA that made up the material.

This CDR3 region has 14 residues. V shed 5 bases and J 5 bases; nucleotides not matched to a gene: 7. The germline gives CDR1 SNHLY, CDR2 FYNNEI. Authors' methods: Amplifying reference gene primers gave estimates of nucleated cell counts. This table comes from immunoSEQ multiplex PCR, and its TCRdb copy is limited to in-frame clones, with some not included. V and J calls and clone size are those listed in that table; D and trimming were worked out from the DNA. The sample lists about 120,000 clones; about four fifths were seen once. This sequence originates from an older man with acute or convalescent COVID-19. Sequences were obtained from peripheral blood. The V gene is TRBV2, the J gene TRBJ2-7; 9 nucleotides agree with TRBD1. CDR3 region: CASSPGQGVDEQYF. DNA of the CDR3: TGTGCCAGCAGTCCGGGACAGGGCGTGGACGAGCAGTACTTC. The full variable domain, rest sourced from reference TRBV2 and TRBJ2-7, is EPEVTQTPSHQVTQMGQEVILRCVPISNHLYFYWYRQILGQKVEFLVSFYNNEISEKSEIFDDQFSVERPDGSNFTLKIRSTKLEDSAMYFCASSPGQGVDEQYFGPGTRLTVT.